This T cell receptor beta chain is drawn from a study of T cell clones after liver transplantation. Overall study context: TCRbeta sequencing after a pre-transplant mixed lymphocyte reaction identified graft-donor-reactive clones, later tracked in post-transplant blood. Third-party-reactive TCRbeta sequences from pre-transplant mixed lymphocyte reactions served as antigen-independent comparators. HCV positivity affected three of eight recipients; the rest lacked autoimmune or viral indications.

There are 15 residues in the CDR3. V shed 0 bases and J shed 2 bases, with 12 bases lying between them. Per the germline V gene, CDR1 is SGHRS and CDR2 is YFSETQ. The protocol was immunoSEQ multiplex PCR, while the TCRdb copy is restricted to in-frame clones and leaves out a portion. Seen here are over 60,000 clones, roughly 80% observed once, and the top ten hold approximately 0.6%. The V call is TRBV5-1, the J call TRBJ2-7; TRBD1 might be the D (6 bases). The receptor's source is a human donor who received a liver transplant. The sequencing here drew on CD4+ T cells from blood, taken before liver transplant. The CDR3 DNA reads TGCGCCAGCAGCTTGGTGTCAGGGGCCACCTACGAGCAGTACTTC. Translation gives CASSLVSGATYEQYF.